This entry is about one T cell receptor beta chain. Its matching antigen is unknown. Primers included in the PCR were 60 Vbeta and 13 Jbeta primers. Clones were read by immunoSEQ multiplex PCR, and TCRdb kept only the in-frame ones, dropping some. The sample yields around 100,000 clones, roughly 85% seen once. The source of the sample is a study of cytomegalovirus exposure and HLA in healthy donors. Background on the study: Samples from HLA-typed donors yielded about 85 million unique TCRs in an early data release.

There are 17 residues in the CDR3. With V trimmed by 0 bases and J by 1 base, 3 bases remained unmatched. From germline, CDR1 is LGHNA and CDR2 YSLEER. Healthy bone marrow donors made up the cohort. Study-level points and caveats: Based on reports, TCR beta sequences accurately predicted HLA-A and HLA-B alleles for most subjects.

This sequence originates from a middle-aged woman in good health and CMV-seronegative. The chain employs TRBV4-3 and TRBJ1-5, with 10 nucleotides matching TRBD1. The sequencing sample was made of PBMCs. CDR3 residues: CASSQEWDRGSNQPQHF. CDR3 coding DNA: TGCGCCAGCAGCCAAGAGTGGGACAGGGGAAGCAATCAGCCCCAGCATTTT.